The entry below describes one T cell receptor (beta chain). Per germline, CDR1 SGHTA and CDR2 FQGNSA. The CDR3 spans 16 residues. Trimming took 5 bases from V and 4 from J; bases not matched to a gene: 11. The data stem from a study of blood T cell repertoires in COVID-19. TCRdb's table, derived via immunoSEQ multiplex PCR, lists solely in-frame clones and lacks some. The sample holds 250,000 or so clones; 65% to 85% are singletons and the top ten take about 3%. The specimen was PBMCs or T cells enriched from blood (not recorded which). This receptor was taken from a man in his fifties who had recovered from COVID-19. The chain combines TRBV7-2 with TRBJ2-1; 7 nucleotides align to TRBD1. The CDR3 region is CASSPTGTAPYNEQFF. The CDR3 region has the DNA TGTGCCAGCAGCCCTACCGGGACAGCACCGTACAATGAGCAGTTCTTC.